One sample yielded the 8 T cell receptor beta chains listed below, sequenced in a study of cytomegalovirus exposure and HLA in healthy donors. The primer mix had 60 Vbeta and 13 Jbeta primers. This table comes from immunoSEQ multiplex PCR, and its TCRdb copy is limited to in-frame clones, with some not included. The sample shows about 200,000 clones, roughly three quarters of them seen only once. The specimen was PBMCs. Receptors originate from a man aged 50-59 years in good health and CMV-seronegative.

The chain has TRBV5-1 and TRBJ2-5; 7 nucleotides line up with TRBD1. The DNA end favors TRBJ2-7, so the J call may be wrong. CDR1 is SGHRS and CDR2 is YFSETQ in the germline V gene. The CDR3 extends over 12 amino acids. The CDR3: CASSFTGDEQYF. CDR3 nucleotide sequence: TGCGCCAGCAGCTTTACAGGGGACGAGCAGTACTTC.

This clone was counted a few times. The chain joins TRBV11-2 to TRBJ2-3; D is possibly TRBD2 (6 bases). This CDR3 spans 18 amino acids. CDR1 and CDR2 from the germline V gene are SGHAT and FQNNGV. Deletions cut 0 bases from V and 0 bases from J, with 16 bases between. The CDR3 bases are TGTGCCAGCAGCTTAGATCGCGATGTAGCGGAAAGCACAGATACGCAGTATTTT. Encoded protein: CASSLDRDVAESTDTQYF.

The chain uses TRBV6-5 and TRBJ2-2; TRBD1 is a possible D gene (5 bases). The CDR3 runs 15 residues. V dropped 2 bases and J dropped 1 base, with 8 bases sitting between them. Per the germline V gene, CDR1 is MNHEY and CDR2 is SVGAGI. CDR3 protein: CASSYMTENTGELFF. The DNA of the CDR3 is TGTGCCAGCAGTTACATGACAGAGAACACCGGGGAGCTGTTTTTT.

This clone was seen a handful of times. The chain joins TRBV4-2 to TRBJ2-7; 10 bases align to TRBD1. V dropped 4 bases and J dropped 4; count of bases not matched to a gene: 4. Germline V gene data show CDR1 as LGHNA and CDR2 as YNFKEQ. This CDR3 region has 14 residues. The CDR3 region has the DNA TGTGCCAGCAGCCTCGGACAGGGGGATTACGAGCAGTACTTC. Encoded protein: CASSLGQGDYEQYF.

The genes are TRBV29-1 and TRBJ2-6; D is possibly TRBD1 (5 bases). Trimming removed 6 bases from V and 4 bases from J, with 16 bases in between. Germline lookup yields CDR1 SQVTM and CDR2 ANQGSEA. The CDR3 spans 15 residues. The CDR3 nucleotides read TGCAGCGTCGCGGACAAGTTGCTCGGGGCCAACGTCCTGACTTTC. It translates to CSVADKLLGANVLTF.

The chain employs TRBV28 and TRBJ1-4; D unclear. V dropped 2 bases and J dropped 3 bases, with 13 bases sitting between them. The germline V gene has CDR1 MDHEN and CDR2 SYDVKM. CDR3 length: 16 residues. The CDR3 DNA follows: TGTGCCAGCAGTTTAGATCGAATAAGCCCTAATGAAAAACTGTTTTTT. Translation: CASSLDRISPNEKLFF.

This chain connects TRBV9 to TRBJ2-5, with 7 bases that match TRBD2. CDR3 length: 15 residues. Germline V gene lookup returns CDR1 SGDLS and CDR2 YYNGEE. J gave up 7 bases and V 4 bases, and 13 bases lay outside the gene matches. The chain's CDR3 is CASSPRTSGDGTQYF. The CDR3 coding sequence is TGTGCCAGCAGCCCTCGGACTAGTGGTGATGGGACCCAGTACTTC.

This clone was seen just once. The chain is built from TRBV5-6 and TRBJ2-3; a weak D match, TRBD2 (5 bases). This CDR3 region has 12 residues. The V end lost 0 bases, the J end lost 9 bases, and 8 bases lay between the germline ends. Per germline, CDR1 SGHDT and CDR2 YYEEEE. The CDR3 DNA reads TGTGCCAGCAGCTTGGCCCAGCGGACGCAGTATTTT. It yields the protein CASSLAQRTQYF. The full variable domain, rest sourced from reference TRBV5-6 and TRBJ2-3, is DAGVTQSPTHLIKTRGQQVTLRCSPKSGHDTVSWYQQALGQGPQFIFQYYEEEERQRGNFPDRFSGHQFPNYSSELNVNALLLGDSALYLCASSLAQRTQYFGPGTRLTVL.